These 5 T cell receptor beta chains were sequenced from one sample in a study of blood T cell repertoires in COVID-19. Only in-frame clones appear in the TCRdb table, and some are missing; sequencing was by immunoSEQ multiplex PCR. This table has tens of thousands of clones, roughly nine tenths appearing once. Material: peripheral blood. Receptor source: a woman aged 70-85 years with acute or convalescent COVID-19.

This rearrangement joins TRBV29-1 to TRBJ2-5; 9 nucleotides align to TRBD2. CDR3 length: 14 residues. With V trimmed by 6 bases and J by 1 base, 6 bases remained unmatched. Germline CDR1 is SQVTM and CDR2 is ANQGSEA. The CDR3 loop reads CSVLAGGSQETQYF. In nucleotides, the CDR3 is TGCAGCGTGCTCGCGGGGGGGTCCCAAGAGACCCAGTACTTC.

The sample holds a few counts of this clone. The V call is TRBV18, the J call TRBJ1-2, with 9 nucleotides matching TRBD1. V was clipped by 3 bases and J by 4 bases; unmatched bases: 12. CDR1 and CDR2 from the germline V gene are KGHSH and LQKENI. CDR3 length equals 17 residues. The CDR3 sequence is CASSPPGTGFGRYGYTF. The CDR3 nucleotides are TGTGCCAGCTCACCTCCCGGGACAGGGTTCGGACGCTATGGCTACACCTTC.

The genes are TRBV27 and TRBJ1-5; TRBD1 agrees at 11 bases. CDR1 MNHEY and CDR2 SMNVEV come from the germline V gene (reference sequence). The CDR3 totals 17 residues. V was clipped by 4 bases and J by 0 bases; unmatched bases: 5. Written as DNA, the CDR3 is TGTGCCAGCAGTTCAAGGGACAGGGGGTCTAGCAATCAGCCCCAGCATTTT. Its translation is CASSSRDRGSSNQPQHF.

This clone was recorded only once. This chain connects TRBV10-3 to TRBJ2-7, with TRBD2 as a possible D gene (5 bases). CDR3 length: 13 residues. Trimming stripped 3 bases from V and 6 bases from J, with 12 bases between. Germline CDR1 reads ENHRY; CDR2 reads SYGVKD. This CDR3 reads CAISEWGVSEQYF. DNA of the CDR3: TGTGCCATCAGTGAATGGGGAGTAAGCGAGCAGTACTTC.

This clone was seen only once. This chain connects TRBV5-5 to TRBJ2-7; D is possibly TRBD1 (6 bases). The CDR3 is made up of 17 amino acids. CDR1 and CDR2 (germline): SGHKS, YYEKEE (reference sequence). V gave up 2 bases and J gave up 2 bases, with 20 bases separating them. CDR3 amino acids: CASSLDVGAYTTYEQYF. The CDR3 DNA follows: TGTGCCAGCAGCTTAGACGTGGGGGCCTACACCACCTACGAGCAGTACTTC.